Shown below are 15 T cell receptor beta chains from a single sample sequenced in a study of T cell responses to AZD1222 COVID-19 vaccine. The data were produced by immunoSEQ multiplex PCR, yet TCRdb's version contains in-frame clones alone and is incomplete. The data show approximately 150,000 clones, 90% to 95% seen once. The source was peripheral blood, collected on day 0 of AZD1222 vaccination. The receptors were sampled from an adult in good health.

V is TRBV15 and J is TRBJ1-1; D gene unclear. The CDR3 extends over 16 amino acids. Trimming removed 1 base from V and 5 bases from J, with 17 bases in between. Per the germline V gene, CDR1 is LNHNV and CDR2 is YYDKDF (reference sequence). The CDR3 is CATSRVLPGGRTEAFF. The CDR3 coding sequence is TGTGCCACCAGCAGAGTTCTGCCGGGAGGAAGAACTGAAGCTTTCTTT.

This chain joins TRBV3-1 (or the pseudogene TRBV3-2) and TRBJ2-1, with D possibly matching TRBD2 (5 bases). The CDR3 extends over 12 amino acids. Trimming left V 0 bases short and J 13 bases short, with 10 bases between. Germline CDR1 reads LGHDT; CDR2 reads YNNKEL (reference sequence). The CDR3 sequence is CASSQELVRQFF. The CDR3, as DNA: TGTGCCAGCAGCCAAGAACTAGTCCGCCAGTTCTTC.

About this clone itself: Compared with germline, one end of the junction differs, possibly owing to a read error. The chain uses TRBV11-3 and TRBJ1-1; D is ambiguous. CDR1 is SGHNT, CDR2 YENEEA, per germline. The CDR3 runs to 13 residues. This CDR3 reads CASSLEMNTEAFF. The CDR3, as DNA: TGTGCCAGCAGCCTAGAGATGAACACTGAAGCTTTCTTT.

This clone was recorded once. This sequence joins TRBV12-5 and TRBJ2-7; maybe TRBD2 (6 bases). Per the germline V gene, CDR1 is LGHNT and CDR2 is FRNRAP. Trimming left V 0 bases short and J 2 bases short, with 11 bases between. The CDR3 totals 15 residues. The CDR3 here is CASGLVSGVPYEQYF. In DNA, the CDR3 is TGTGCTAGTGGTTTGGTATCGGGAGTGCCCTACGAGCAGTACTTC.

The chain recombines TRBV24-1 with TRBJ1-5, with 8 bases fitting TRBD1. V lost 3 bases and J lost 1; bases outside the gene matches: 7. The CDR3 runs to 17 residues. Germline V gene lookup returns CDR1 KGHDR and CDR2 SFDVKD. CDR3: CATSDGQGGHSNQPQHF. CDR3 DNA: TGTGCCACCAGTGATGGACAGGGTGGACACAGCAATCAGCCCCAGCATTTT.

This chain connects TRBV27 to TRBJ2-2; TRBD1 agrees at 11 bases. J was trimmed by 7 bases and V by 4 bases; bases with no gene match: 8. CDR1 is MNHEY and CDR2 is SMNVEV in the germline V gene (reference sequence). This CDR3 spans 16 amino acids. The CDR3 is CASSSPDRGHGGELFF. In nucleotides, the CDR3 is TGTGCCAGCAGTTCCCCGGACAGGGGGCATGGCGGGGAGCTGTTTTTT.

The rearrangement joins TRBV24-1 to TRBJ2-5; D is possibly TRBD1 (6 bases). Looked up from germline, CDR1 is KGHDR and CDR2 is SFDVKD. The length of the CDR3 is 14 residues. V was pared by 8 bases and J by 5 bases, with 17 bases between. The DNA of the CDR3 is TGTGCCACCACCGGACAGCCCGGGGACGAGACCCAGTACTTC. Encoded protein: CATTGQPGDETQYF.

The chain is built from TRBV6-5 and TRBJ2-7; 7 bases line up with TRBD1. With V trimmed by 10 bases and J by 5 bases, 8 bases remained unmatched. The germline CDR1 and CDR2 sequences are MNHEY and SVGAGI. There are 12 residues in the CDR3. The CDR3 region is CATRQGSNEQYF. The CDR3 DNA reads as TGTGCCACAAGACAGGGATCCAACGAGCAGTACTTC.

Only a few counts were recorded for this clone. The chain employs TRBV6-6 and TRBJ2-6; no clear D gene. The CDR3 covers 12 residues. Germline CDR1 is MNHNY and CDR2 is SVGAGI (reference sequence). Trimming shortened V by 9 bases and J by 0 bases, and 3 bases separated the two germline ends. The CDR3 nucleotides read TGTGCCAGTTACTCTGGGGCCAACGTCCTGACTTTC. This sequence encodes CASYSGANVLTF.

This chain connects TRBV27 to TRBJ1-2; the D is unclear. This CDR3 is built from 17 residues. V lost 6 bases and J lost 4, with 24 bases in between. Per the germline V gene, CDR1 is MNHEY and CDR2 is SMNVEV (reference sequence). The CDR3 DNA is TGTGCCAGCAGGGGCCCGGGCCCACAACCCCTCCCCTATGGCTACACCTTC. Translated: CASRGPGPQPLPYGYTF.

J is TRBJ1-6 and V is TRBV19; possibly TRBD1 for D (6 bases). The CDR3 covers 18 residues. Germline CDR1 is LNHDA and CDR2 is SQIVND (reference sequence). The germline V and J ends were trimmed by 3 bases and 1 base, with 16 bases remaining between them. The CDR3 DNA reads as TGTGCCAGTAGTATCGAGGGGGGGCTGACTTCCTATAATTCACCCCTCCACTTT. It codes for CASSIEGGLTSYNSPLHF.

The rearrangement uses TRBV7-2 and TRBJ2-1, with 7 bases matching TRBD1. The CDR3 consists of 12 residues. Trimming at V came to 5 bases and at J to 9 bases, leaving 4 bases not matched to a gene. Germline V gives CDR1 SGHTA, CDR2 FQGNSA. CDR3 loop: CASSETGREQFF. Written as DNA, the CDR3 is TGTGCCAGCAGCGAGACAGGGCGTGAGCAGTTCTTC.

The chain links TRBV12-3 or TRBV12-4 to TRBJ1-2; D uncertain. This CDR3 is built from 13 residues. Between the trimmed V and J ends, which lost 3 bases and 3 bases, there was a span of 8 bases. The CDR3 sequence: CASSFWGDYGYTF. In nucleotides, the CDR3 is TGTGCCAGCAGTTTTTGGGGTGACTATGGCTACACCTTC.

The chain carries TRBV7-9 and TRBJ2-5; 14 bases fit TRBD2. The CDR3 spans 14 residues. V shed 5 bases and J 6 bases; nucleotides not matched to a gene: 2. Germline values: CDR1 SEHNR, CDR2 FQNEAQ (reference sequence). CDR3 nucleotide sequence: TGTGCCAGCAGCAGACTAGCGGGAGGGCAGACCCAGTACTTC. This encodes CASSRLAGGQTQYF.

This clone was seen once. This rearrangement joins TRBV7-2 to TRBJ1-3; D remains unclear. Germline V lookup: CDR1 SGHTA, CDR2 FQGNSA. This CDR3 has 15 residues. V lost 6 bases and J 4 bases, leaving 16 bases between the germline ends. The CDR3 protein is CASRAGPNPGNTIYF. In DNA form, the CDR3 reads TGTGCCAGCAGGGCGGGCCCGAACCCAGGAAACACCATATATTTT.